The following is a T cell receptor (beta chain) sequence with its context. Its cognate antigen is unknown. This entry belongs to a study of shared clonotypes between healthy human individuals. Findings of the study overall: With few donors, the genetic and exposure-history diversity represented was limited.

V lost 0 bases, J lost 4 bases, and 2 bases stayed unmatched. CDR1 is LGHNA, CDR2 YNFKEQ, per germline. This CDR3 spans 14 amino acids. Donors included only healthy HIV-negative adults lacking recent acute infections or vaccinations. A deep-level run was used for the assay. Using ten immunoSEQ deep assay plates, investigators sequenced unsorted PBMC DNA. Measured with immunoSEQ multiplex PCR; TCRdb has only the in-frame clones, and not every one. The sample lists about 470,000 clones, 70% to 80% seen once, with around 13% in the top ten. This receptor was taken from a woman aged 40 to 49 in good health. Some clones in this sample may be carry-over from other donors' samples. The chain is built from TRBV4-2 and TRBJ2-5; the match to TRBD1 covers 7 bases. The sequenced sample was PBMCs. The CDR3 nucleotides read TGTGCCAGCAGCCAAGAAAGGGGGCTAGAGACCCAGTACTTC. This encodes CASSQERGLETQYF.